This TCR beta chain was captured by sequencing in a study of T-cell memory formation after mild COVID-19. Background on the study: Among the donors, TCR clusters were largely specific to each donor.

One entry per CDR3 protein, called by TCRdb with MiXCR from the 5' RACE reads. The top ten clones hold approximately 3.5% of a sample with about 170,000 distinct CDR3 sequences, 10% to 15% of them seen once. This clonotype appeared many times. CDR3 size: 13 residues. Between the trimmed V and J ends, which lost 4 bases and 13 bases, there was a span of 14 bases. Looked up from germline, CDR1 is LGHDT and CDR2 is YNNKEL (reference sequence). The receptor was derived from a man in his late teens or twenties who had mild COVID-19 (a few samples of this study predate the infection). Cell type and time point are not known. Sequencing used PBMCs or a T cell subset sorted from them (not recorded which). V and J are TRBV3-1 and TRBJ1-6; TRBD1 is a possible D gene (6 bases). CDR3 in amino acids: CASSPGQGTPLHF. The CDR3 DNA reads as TGTGCCAGCAGCCCGGGACAAGGAACGCCCCTCCACTTT.